These 27 T cell receptor beta chains share one sample of origin, sequenced in a study of Graves' ophthalmopathy and Graves' hyperthyroidism. For repertoire sequencing, the TCR beta CDR3 regions were amplified from RNA transcripts. An initial RT-PCR round employing HTBI primers preceded a second-round multiplex PCR. TCRdb itself ran the multiplex PCR reads through MiXCR, one entry per CDR3 protein. Here the sample spans around 590,000 distinct CDR3 sequences, 39% being singletons. Sample: peripheral blood or thyroid tissue (not recorded which). The receptors stem from an adult man with Graves' hyperthyroidism.

Notes on this clonotype: In this CDR3 the conserved last residue, phenylalanine or tryptophan, is missing, so a read error is likely. The limits of the CDR3 on the DNA are not certain, so only TCRdb's listed CDR3 is given. This chain joins TRBV7-9 and TRBJ1-4. The CDR3 adds up to 12 amino acids, both ends counted. Germline V gives CDR1 SEHNR, CDR2 FQNEAQ (reference sequence). The CDR3 sequence: CASGPSWGNEGY.

This clonotype was observed at least ten times. The chain uses TRBV20-1 and TRBJ2-5, with D possibly matching TRBD2 (5 bases). V shed 0 bases and J shed 5 bases, with 19 bases lying between them. CDR3 size: 16 residues. In germline, CDR1 is DFQATT, CDR2 SNEGSKA (reference sequence). The CDR3 bases are TGCAGTGCTAGAGAGCGGCGGAGCGGCCTTTTGGAGACCCAGTACTTC. This sequence encodes CSARERRSGLLETQYF.

The chain links TRBV10-3 to TRBJ1-1; tentative D call: TRBD1 (6 bases). Germline CDR1 ENHRY, CDR2 SYGVKD. The V and J ends lost 5 bases and 6 bases respectively, with 19 bases between them. The CDR3 length is 15 residues. CDR3 nucleotide sequence: TGTGCCATCAGTACTCGAGGCGTAGCAGGGGCTGAAGCTTTCTTT. The encoded protein is CAISTRGVAGAEAFF.

This clonotype was seen ten or more times. The chain recombines TRBV29-1 with TRBJ2-7; D is possibly TRBD1 (6 bases). Trimming removed 7 bases at V and 7 bases at J, with 11 bases between. Germline assignment: CDR1 SQVTM and CDR2 ANQGSEA. CDR3 length: 10 amino acids. The CDR3: CSAWGREQYF. The CDR3 DNA reads TGCAGCGCCTGGGGGCGGGAGCAGTACTTC.

In its sample, this clonotype was seen many times. The CDR3 loop reads CASSLAAVNTEAFF. The CDR3 DNA reads as TGCGCCAGCAGCTTGGCCGCGGTGAACACTGAAGCTTTCTTT. The V and J genes are TRBV5-1 and TRBJ1-1; unclear D gene. Trimming left V 0 bases short and J 0 bases short, with 6 bases between. The CDR3 has 14 amino acids. Germline CDR1 is SGHRS and CDR2 is YFSETQ.

The gene calls are TRBV28 and TRBJ1-5; TRBD1 aligns across 7 bases. Germline loops: CDR1 MDHEN, CDR2 SYDVKM. CDR3 length: 14 amino acids. V lost 7 bases, J lost 3 bases, and 6 bases stayed unmatched. The CDR3 region is CASTDTGANQPQHF. The CDR3 coding sequence is TGTGCCAGCACCGACACAGGGGCCAATCAGCCCCAGCATTTT.

The rearrangement joins TRBV29-1 to TRBJ1-6; 7 nucleotides line up with TRBD1. The CDR3 extends over 14 amino acids. J lost 10 bases, V lost 6 bases, and 12 bases had no gene match. The V gene's germline CDR1 is SQVTM and CDR2 ANQGSEA. The CDR3 DNA reads as TGCAGCGTGGAACGAGCAGGGGGTCGGTCACCCCTCCACTTT. Its protein is CSVERAGGRSPLHF.

This clonotype showed up many times. The chain is built from TRBV19 and TRBJ1-1; 7 bases fit TRBD1. Germline values: CDR1 LNHDA, CDR2 SQIVND (reference sequence). This CDR3 region has 14 residues. With 3 bases clipped from V and 4 bases from J, the junction kept 5 bases outside the gene matches. In DNA form, the CDR3 reads TGTGCCAGTAGTATCGGCTCAGGGGGCACTGAAGCTTTCTTT. This gives the protein CASSIGSGGTEAFF.

In the case of this clonotype: Relative to the germline gene, one junction end is altered; a read error may explain this. The rearrangement uses TRBV7-9 and TRBJ1-2; D might be TRBD1 (5 bases). Germline CDR1 and CDR2: SEHNR and FQNEAQ (reference sequence). The CDR3 is 12 amino acids. The CDR3 DNA reads TGTGCCAGCAGCTTAGACAGGTCGGGATTGGCCTTC. Translated, it gives CASSLDRSGLAF.

The chain employs TRBV24-1 and TRBJ2-5; D remains unclear. The length of the CDR3 is 13 residues. The V gene's germline CDR1 is KGHDR and CDR2 SFDVKD. V was pared by 3 bases and J by 7 bases, with 11 bases between. The CDR3 DNA follows: TGTGCCACCAGTGATAGCCGGGTGGCGACCCAGTACTTC. Amino acids: CATSDSRVATQYF.

The V and J genes are TRBV5-1 and TRBJ2-3; possible D gene TRBD2, 6 bases. Trimming pared 0 bases from V and 2 bases from J, leaving 10 bases between. CDR1 is SGHRS, CDR2 YFSETQ, per germline. The CDR3 runs to 15 residues. CDR3 bases: TGCGCCAGCAGCTTGGTCGGGGGAAACACAGATACGCAGTATTTT. Its protein product is CASSLVGGNTDTQYF.

The rearrangement links TRBV19 to TRBJ2-5; D gene unclear. Germline values: CDR1 LNHDA, CDR2 SQIVND (reference sequence). This CDR3 contains 9 residues. CDR3: CARKETQYF. The CDR3 nucleotides read TGTGCTAGAAAAGAGACCCAGTACTTC.

The rearrangement links TRBV29-1 to TRBJ2-6; D unclear. V lost 2 bases and J lost 6, with 8 bases in between. The CDR3 covers 13 residues. Germline CDR1 SQVTM, CDR2 ANQGSEA. In nucleotides, the CDR3 is TGCAGCGTTGAACGGTCTTCGGCCAACGTCCTGACTTTC. Amino acids: CSVERSSANVLTF.

This clonotype was detected only a few times. The V call is TRBV15, the J call TRBJ2-7, with 9 bases that match TRBD1. With 6 bases clipped from V and 7 bases from J, the junction kept 10 bases outside the gene matches. Germline CDR1 and CDR2: LNHNV and YYDKDF (reference sequence). This CDR3 region has 14 residues. This chain's CDR3 is CATSPRTGVWEQYF. The CDR3 DNA follows: TGTGCCACCAGTCCAAGGACAGGGGTATGGGAGCAGTACTTC.

To note about this clonotype: Compared with germline, one end of the junction differs, possibly owing to a read error. J is TRBJ1-4 and V is TRBV5-1; TRBD1 matches 9 bases. Germline lookup yields CDR1 SGHRS and CDR2 YFSETQ. The CDR3 has 14 residues. CDR3 protein: CASSPGTGSGKLLF. CDR3 sequence (DNA): TGCGCCAGCAGCCCAGGGACAGGGAGTGGAAAACTGCTTTTT.

This clonotype was detected ten times or more. The chain has TRBV20-1 and TRBJ2-7; tentatively, D is TRBD1 or TRBD2 (5 bases each). Germline assignment: CDR1 DFQATT and CDR2 SNEGSKA (reference sequence). CDR3 length: 14 amino acids. The V gene lost 1 base and the J gene lost 3 bases, with 13 bases spanning the gap. The CDR3 region has the DNA TGCAGTGCTAGAGTAGAGGGCCAGGGCTACGAGCAGTACTTC. Amino acid sequence: CSARVEGQGYEQYF.

This clonotype was counted at least ten times. This chain links TRBV7-6 with TRBJ1-4; a weak D match, TRBD1 (6 bases). CDR3 size: 18 residues. Per germline, CDR1 SGHVS and CDR2 FNYEAQ. V gave up 5 bases and J gave up 7 bases, with 26 bases separating them. The CDR3 is CASSNRETDRRYGEKLFF. The CDR3 region has the DNA TGTGCCAGCAGCAACCGAGAGACCGACAGGCGATACGGTGAAAAACTGTTTTTT.

The J gene is TRBJ2-7, the V gene TRBV19; possibly TRBD1 for D (6 bases). This CDR3 comprises 15 residues. V was pared by 11 bases and J by 0 bases, with 20 bases between. Per the germline V gene, CDR1 is LNHDA and CDR2 is SQIVND (reference sequence). For the CDR3, the DNA is TGTGCCTGGAGTCCTCCCGGGACATACTCCTACGAGCAGTACTTC. Translated: CAWSPPGTYSYEQYF. Full variable domain (outside the CDR3, taken from reference TRBV19 and TRBJ2-7): DGGITQSPKYLFRKEGQNVTLSCEQNLNHDAMYWYRQDPGQGLRLIYYSQIVNDFQKGDIAEGYSVSREKKESFPLTVTSAQKNPTAFYLCAWSPPGTYSYEQYFGPGTRLTVT.

This clonotype was picked up many times. V is TRBV29-1 and J is TRBJ1-2; 7 bases fit TRBD1. CDR1 SQVTM and CDR2 ANQGSEA come from the germline V gene. This CDR3 contains 12 residues. J gave up 4 bases and V 6 bases, and 5 bases lay outside the gene matches. The CDR3 DNA sequence: TGCAGCGTGATCAGGGGGGGCTATGGCTACACCTTC. Protein: CSVIRGGYGYTF.

This sequence joins TRBV30 and TRBJ1-2, with 9 bases that match TRBD1. Trimming took 4 bases from V and 6 from J; bases not matched to a gene: 6. There are 13 residues in the CDR3. Germline V CDR1 and CDR2: GTSNPN, SVGIG (reference sequence). The CDR3 region is CAWNGRDRDGYTF. CDR3 in DNA: TGTGCCTGGAATGGCCGGGACAGGGATGGCTACACCTTC.

This clonotype was seen a few times. J is TRBJ1-1 and V is TRBV30; possible D gene TRBD1, 6 bases. Germline values: CDR1 GTSNPN, CDR2 SVGIG (reference sequence). V was clipped by 1 base and J by 1 base, with 7 bases between them. The CDR3 contains 13 residues. In DNA form, the CDR3 reads TGTGCCTGGAGTGACAGGGCGAACACTGAAGCTTTCTTT. Amino acid sequence: CAWSDRANTEAFF.

Ten or more counts support this clonotype. The chain has TRBV2 and TRBJ1-2; D unresolved. The V end lost 4 bases, the J end lost 5 bases, and 8 bases lay between the germline ends. CDR3 length: 12 amino acids. Germline loops: CDR1 SNHLY, CDR2 FYNNEI. CDR3 in amino acids: CASSVFKYGYTF. The CDR3, as DNA: TGTGCCAGCAGTGTATTCAAATATGGCTACACCTTC.

This clonotype has a count of ten or more. The chain joins TRBV20-1 to TRBJ1-3; D gene ambiguous. From germline, CDR1 is DFQATT and CDR2 SNEGSKA (reference sequence). The CDR3 runs to 13 residues. Trimming removed 0 bases from V and 8 bases from J, with 11 bases in between. The CDR3 DNA reads TGCAGTGCTAGAGATAGCAGAGGTGACACCATATATTTT. Translating it yields CSARDSRGDTIYF.

This clonotype was recorded at least ten times. CDR3 nucleotide sequence: TGCGCCAGCAGCTTGGGAGGCCAAGGGGAGCTGTTTTTT. It codes for CASSLGGQGELFF. The chain uses TRBV5-1 and TRBJ2-2, with D unclear. Germline V gene data show CDR1 as SGHRS and CDR2 as YFSETQ. The CDR3 length is 13 residues. The V end lost 0 bases, the J end lost 8 bases, and 8 bases lay between the germline ends.

The chain combines TRBV7-2 with TRBJ1-2; tentatively, D is TRBD1 (6 bases). Trimming pared 1 base from V and 4 bases from J, leaving 16 bases between. Per the germline V gene, CDR1 is SGHTA and CDR2 is FQGNSA. This CDR3 contains 16 residues. In DNA form, the CDR3 reads TGTGCCAGCAGCTTAGATCCGGGCAGGGGATCCTATGGCTACACCTTC. Its translation is CASSLDPGRGSYGYTF.

This clonotype turned up a few times. The chain joins TRBV6-1 to TRBJ1-6; D is undetermined. V was shortened by 1 base and J by 7 bases, with 14 bases between the two germline ends. There are 16 residues in the CDR3. Germline V gives CDR1 MNHNS, CDR2 SASEGT. The CDR3 loop reads CASSEGTRVWNSPLHF. For the CDR3, the DNA is TGTGCCAGCAGTGAAGGCACCCGGGTGTGGAATTCACCCCTCCACTTT.

This clonotype was picked up many times. The V and J genes are TRBV7-2 and TRBJ2-5; either TRBD1 or TRBD2 may supply D (5 bases each). CDR1 and CDR2 (germline): SGHTA, FQGNSA. The CDR3 contains 15 residues. V gave up 1 base and J gave up 3 bases, with 12 bases separating them. The CDR3 reads CASSLGAGAEETQYF. CDR3 nucleotides: TGTGCCAGCAGCTTAGGGGCCGGGGCAGAAGAGACCCAGTACTTC.